This entry is about one TCR beta chain. Its antigen is not known. The sample's treatment: approximately 10-day PBMC culture with coronavirus spike peptide pools or control peptides (ViraFEST assay). Peptide pool stimulation in ViraFEST expanded antigen-specific T cells, whose TCRs were then sequenced. This specimen belongs to a study of vaccination and CD4 T cells after COVID-19. About the research overall: Convalescent donors totaled six males and four females, including two who were Hispanic.

With the Oncomine TCR Beta short-read assay, DNA from cultured CD4+ T cells was sequenced. TCRdb ran MiXCR on the PCR reads and lists one entry per CDR3 protein. The sample has more than 9,500 distinct CDR3 sequences, 50% to 55% seen once; the top ten hold about a sixth. Per germline, CDR1 SGHNT and CDR2 YENEEA. This CDR3 region has 13 residues. Trimming cost V 2 bases and J 9 bases, with 11 bases left between them. The source is a human donor with COVID-19. This specimen was cultured CD4+ T cells from blood, taken after SARS-CoV-2 vaccination. The chain carries TRBV11-3 and TRBJ1-5, with no clear D. Here the CDR3 reads CASSLTTVAPQHF. CDR3 sequence (DNA): TGTGCCAGCAGCTTAACAACGGTAGCGCCCCAGCATTTT.